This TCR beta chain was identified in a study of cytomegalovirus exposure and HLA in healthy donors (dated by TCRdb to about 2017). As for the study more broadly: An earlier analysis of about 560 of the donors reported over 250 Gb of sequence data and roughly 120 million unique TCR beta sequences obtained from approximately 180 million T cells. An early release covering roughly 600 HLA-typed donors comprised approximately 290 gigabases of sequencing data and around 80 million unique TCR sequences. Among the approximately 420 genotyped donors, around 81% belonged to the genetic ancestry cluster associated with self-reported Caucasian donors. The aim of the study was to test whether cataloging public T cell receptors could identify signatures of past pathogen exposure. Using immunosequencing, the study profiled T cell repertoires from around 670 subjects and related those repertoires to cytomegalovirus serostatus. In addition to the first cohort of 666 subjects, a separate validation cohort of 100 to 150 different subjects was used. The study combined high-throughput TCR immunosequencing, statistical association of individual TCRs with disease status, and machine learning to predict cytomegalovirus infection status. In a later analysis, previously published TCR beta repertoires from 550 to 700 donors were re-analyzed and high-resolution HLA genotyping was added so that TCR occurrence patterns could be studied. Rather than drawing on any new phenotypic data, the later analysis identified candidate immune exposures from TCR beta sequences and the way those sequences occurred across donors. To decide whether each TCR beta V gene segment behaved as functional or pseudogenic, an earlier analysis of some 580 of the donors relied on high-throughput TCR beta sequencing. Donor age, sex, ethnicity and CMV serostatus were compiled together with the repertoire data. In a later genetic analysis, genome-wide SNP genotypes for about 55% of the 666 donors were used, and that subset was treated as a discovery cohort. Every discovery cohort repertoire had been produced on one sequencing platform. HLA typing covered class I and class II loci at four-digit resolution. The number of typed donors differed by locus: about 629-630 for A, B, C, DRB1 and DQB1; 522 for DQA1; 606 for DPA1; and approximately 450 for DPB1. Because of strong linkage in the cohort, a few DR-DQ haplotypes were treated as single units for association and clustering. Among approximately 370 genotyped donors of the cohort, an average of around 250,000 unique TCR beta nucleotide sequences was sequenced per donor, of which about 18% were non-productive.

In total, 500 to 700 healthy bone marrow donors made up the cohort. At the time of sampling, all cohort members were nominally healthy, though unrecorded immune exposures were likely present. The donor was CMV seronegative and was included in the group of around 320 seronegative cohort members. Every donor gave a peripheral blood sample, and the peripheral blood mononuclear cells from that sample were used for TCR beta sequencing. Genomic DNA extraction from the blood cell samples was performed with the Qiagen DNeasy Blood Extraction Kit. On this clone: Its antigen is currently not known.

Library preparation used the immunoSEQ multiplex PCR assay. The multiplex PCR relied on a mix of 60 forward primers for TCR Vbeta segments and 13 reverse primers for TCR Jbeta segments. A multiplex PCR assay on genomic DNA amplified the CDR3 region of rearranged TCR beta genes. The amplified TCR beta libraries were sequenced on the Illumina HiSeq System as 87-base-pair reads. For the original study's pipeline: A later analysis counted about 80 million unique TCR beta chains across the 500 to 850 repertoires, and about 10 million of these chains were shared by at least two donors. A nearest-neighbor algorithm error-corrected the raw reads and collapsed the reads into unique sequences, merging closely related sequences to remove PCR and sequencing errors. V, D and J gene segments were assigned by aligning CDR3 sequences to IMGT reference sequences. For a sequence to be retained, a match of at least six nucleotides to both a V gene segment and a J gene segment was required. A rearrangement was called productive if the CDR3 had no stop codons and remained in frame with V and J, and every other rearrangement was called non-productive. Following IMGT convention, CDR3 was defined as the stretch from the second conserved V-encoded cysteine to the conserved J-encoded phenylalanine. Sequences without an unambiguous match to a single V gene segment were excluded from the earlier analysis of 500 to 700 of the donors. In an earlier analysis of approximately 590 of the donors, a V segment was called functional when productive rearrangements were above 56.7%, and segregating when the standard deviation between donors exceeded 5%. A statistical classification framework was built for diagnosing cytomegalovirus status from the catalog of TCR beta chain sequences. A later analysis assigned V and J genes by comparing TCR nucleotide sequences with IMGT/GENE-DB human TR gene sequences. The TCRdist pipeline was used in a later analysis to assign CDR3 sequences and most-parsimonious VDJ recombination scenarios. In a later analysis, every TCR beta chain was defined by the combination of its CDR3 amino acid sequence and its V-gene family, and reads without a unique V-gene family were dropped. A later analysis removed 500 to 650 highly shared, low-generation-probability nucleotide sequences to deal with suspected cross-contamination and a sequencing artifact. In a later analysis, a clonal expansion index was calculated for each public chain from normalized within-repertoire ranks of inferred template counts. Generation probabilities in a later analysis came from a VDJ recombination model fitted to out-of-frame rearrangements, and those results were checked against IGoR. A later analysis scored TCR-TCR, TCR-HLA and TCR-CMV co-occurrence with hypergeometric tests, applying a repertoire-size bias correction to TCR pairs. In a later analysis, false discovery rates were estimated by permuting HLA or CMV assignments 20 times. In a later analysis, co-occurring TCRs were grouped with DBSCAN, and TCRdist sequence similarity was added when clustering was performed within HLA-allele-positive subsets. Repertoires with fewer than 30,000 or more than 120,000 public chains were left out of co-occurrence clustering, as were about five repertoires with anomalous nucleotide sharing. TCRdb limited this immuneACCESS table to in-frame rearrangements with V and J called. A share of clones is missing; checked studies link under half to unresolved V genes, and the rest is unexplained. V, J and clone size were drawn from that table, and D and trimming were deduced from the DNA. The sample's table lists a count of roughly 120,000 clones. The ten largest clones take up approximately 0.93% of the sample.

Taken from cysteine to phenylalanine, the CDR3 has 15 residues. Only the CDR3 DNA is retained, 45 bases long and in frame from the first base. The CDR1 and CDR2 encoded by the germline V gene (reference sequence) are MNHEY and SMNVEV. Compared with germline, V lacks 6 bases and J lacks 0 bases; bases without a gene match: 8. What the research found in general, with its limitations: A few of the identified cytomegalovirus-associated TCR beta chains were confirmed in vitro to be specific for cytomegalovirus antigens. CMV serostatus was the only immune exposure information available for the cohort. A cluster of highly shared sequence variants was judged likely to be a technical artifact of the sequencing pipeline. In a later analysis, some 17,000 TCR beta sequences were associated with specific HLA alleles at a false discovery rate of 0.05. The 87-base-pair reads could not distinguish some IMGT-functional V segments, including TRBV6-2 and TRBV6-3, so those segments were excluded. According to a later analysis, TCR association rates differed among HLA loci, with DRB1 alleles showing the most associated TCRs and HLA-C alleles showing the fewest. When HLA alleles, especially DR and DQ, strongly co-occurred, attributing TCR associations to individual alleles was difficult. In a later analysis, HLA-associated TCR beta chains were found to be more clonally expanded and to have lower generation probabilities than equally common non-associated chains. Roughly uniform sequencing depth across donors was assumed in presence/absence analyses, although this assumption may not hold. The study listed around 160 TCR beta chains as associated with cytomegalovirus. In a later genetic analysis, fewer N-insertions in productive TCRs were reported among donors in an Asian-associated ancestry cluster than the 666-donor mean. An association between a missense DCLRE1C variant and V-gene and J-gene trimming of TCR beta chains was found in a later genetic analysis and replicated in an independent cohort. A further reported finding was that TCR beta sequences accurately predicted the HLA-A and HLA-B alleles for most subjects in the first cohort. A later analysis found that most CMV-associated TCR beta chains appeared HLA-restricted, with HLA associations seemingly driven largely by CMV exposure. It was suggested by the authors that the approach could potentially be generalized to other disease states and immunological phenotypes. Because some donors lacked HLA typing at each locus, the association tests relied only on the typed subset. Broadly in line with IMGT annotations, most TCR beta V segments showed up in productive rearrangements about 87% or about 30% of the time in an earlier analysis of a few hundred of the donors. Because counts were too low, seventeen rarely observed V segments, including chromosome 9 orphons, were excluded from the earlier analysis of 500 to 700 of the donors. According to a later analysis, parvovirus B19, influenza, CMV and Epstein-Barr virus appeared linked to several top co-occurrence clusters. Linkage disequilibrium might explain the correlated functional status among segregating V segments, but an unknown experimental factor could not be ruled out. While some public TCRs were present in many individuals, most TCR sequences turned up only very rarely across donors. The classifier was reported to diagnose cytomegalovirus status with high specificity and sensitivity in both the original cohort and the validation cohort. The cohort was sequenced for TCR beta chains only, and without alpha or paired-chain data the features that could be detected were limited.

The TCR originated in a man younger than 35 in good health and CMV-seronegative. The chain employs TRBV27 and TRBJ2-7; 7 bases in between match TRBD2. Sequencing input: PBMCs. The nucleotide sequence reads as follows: TGTGCCAGCAGCCCGGTGGGGGGGAGCTCCTACGAGCAGTACTTC. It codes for CASSPVGGSSYEQYF.